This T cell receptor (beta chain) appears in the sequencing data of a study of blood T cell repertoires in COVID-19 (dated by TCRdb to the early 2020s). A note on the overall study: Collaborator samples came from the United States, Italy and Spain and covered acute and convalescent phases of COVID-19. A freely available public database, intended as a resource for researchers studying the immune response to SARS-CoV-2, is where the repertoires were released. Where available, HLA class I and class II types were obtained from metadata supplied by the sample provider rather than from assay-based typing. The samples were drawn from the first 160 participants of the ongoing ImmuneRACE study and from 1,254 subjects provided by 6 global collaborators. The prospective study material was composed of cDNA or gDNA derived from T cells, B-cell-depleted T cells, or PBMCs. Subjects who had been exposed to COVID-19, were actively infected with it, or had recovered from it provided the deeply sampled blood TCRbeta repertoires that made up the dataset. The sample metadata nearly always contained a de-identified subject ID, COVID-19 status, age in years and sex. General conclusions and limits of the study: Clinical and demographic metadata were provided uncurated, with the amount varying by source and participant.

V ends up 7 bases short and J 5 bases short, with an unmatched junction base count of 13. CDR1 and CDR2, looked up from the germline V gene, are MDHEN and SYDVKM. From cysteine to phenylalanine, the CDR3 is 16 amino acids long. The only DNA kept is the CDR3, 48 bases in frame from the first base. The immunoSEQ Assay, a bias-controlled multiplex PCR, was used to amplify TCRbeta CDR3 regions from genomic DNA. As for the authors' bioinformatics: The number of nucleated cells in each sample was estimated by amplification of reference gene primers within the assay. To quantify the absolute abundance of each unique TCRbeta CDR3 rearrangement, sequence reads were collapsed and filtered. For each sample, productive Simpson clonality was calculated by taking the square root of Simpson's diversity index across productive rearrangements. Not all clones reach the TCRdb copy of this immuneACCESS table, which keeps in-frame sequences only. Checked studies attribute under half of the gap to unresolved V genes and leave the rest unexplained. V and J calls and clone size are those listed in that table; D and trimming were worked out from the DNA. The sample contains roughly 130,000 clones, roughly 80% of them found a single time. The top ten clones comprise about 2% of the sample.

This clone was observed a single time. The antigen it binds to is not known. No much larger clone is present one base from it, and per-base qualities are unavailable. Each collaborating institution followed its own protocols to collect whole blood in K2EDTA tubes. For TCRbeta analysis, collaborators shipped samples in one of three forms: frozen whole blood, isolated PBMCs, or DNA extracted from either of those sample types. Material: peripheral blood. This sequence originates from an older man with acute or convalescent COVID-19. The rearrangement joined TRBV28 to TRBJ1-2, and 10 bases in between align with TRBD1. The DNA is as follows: TGTGCCAGCACCCCGACAGGGGGCCTCATAATATATGGCTACACCTTC. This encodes CASTPTGGLIIYGYTF.